The present T cell receptor (beta chain) was sequenced within a study of T cell responses to AZD1222 COVID-19 vaccine. General study points: At study baseline, merely roughly 6 AZD1222 recipients were seropositive. Clonal diversity was possibly underestimated; the donors were predominantly white British and more often female. Reportedly, close to half of spike-specific TCRs are directed against unmutated variant regions. When two AZD1222 doses had been given, Spike-specific TCR breadth and depth rose.

The V gene's germline CDR1 is LGHNA and CDR2 YSLEER. The V segment lost 0 bases and the J segment 4 bases; nucleotides outside the gene matches: 7. The CDR3 extends over 16 amino acids. Method: immunoSEQ multiplex PCR; TCRdb's copy keeps in-frame clones and lacks some. This repertoire shows some 150,000 clones, 80% to 90% found once; its top ten account for approximately 7%. Concerning this clone itself: Its antigen is unknown.

Here the sequenced sample was peripheral blood, taken after recovery from COVID-19. This chain connects TRBV4-3 to TRBJ2-3; 7 nucleotides align to TRBD2. The TCR originated in an adult who had recovered from COVID-19. The CDR3 coding sequence is TGCGCCAGCAGCCAAGATAAGAGGACTAGGGCAGATACGCAGTATTTT. It translates to CASSQDKRTRADTQYF.